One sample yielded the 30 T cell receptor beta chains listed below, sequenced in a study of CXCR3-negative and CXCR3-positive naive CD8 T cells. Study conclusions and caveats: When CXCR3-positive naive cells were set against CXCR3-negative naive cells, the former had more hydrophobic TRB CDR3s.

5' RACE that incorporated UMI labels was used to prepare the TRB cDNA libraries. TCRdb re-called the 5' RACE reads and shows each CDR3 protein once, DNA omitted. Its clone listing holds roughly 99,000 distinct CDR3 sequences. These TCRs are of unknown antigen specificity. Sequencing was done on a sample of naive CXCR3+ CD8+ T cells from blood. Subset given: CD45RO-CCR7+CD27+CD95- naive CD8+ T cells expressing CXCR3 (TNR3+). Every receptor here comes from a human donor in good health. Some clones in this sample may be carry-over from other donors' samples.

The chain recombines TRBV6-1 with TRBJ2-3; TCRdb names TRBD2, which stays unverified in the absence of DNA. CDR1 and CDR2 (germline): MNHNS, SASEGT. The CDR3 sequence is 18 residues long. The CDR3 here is CASSEALVPGLTTDTQYF.

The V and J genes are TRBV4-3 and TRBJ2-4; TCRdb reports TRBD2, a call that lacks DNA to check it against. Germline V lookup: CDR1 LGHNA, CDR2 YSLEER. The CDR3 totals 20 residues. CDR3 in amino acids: CASSQTPGLAGGSAKNIQYF.

The CDR3 protein is CSVFQLQGAIPTDTQYF. This chain uses TRBV29-1 with TRBJ2-3; there is no DNA to check the TCRdb D call of TRBD1. The CDR3 extends over 17 amino acids. The germline V gene has CDR1 SQVTM and CDR2 ANQGSEA.

The CDR3: CASSSRTDPYEQYF. The chain joins TRBV28 to TRBJ2-7. Germline-derived CDR1 and CDR2 are MDHEN and SYDVKM. The CDR3 loop spans 14 amino acids.

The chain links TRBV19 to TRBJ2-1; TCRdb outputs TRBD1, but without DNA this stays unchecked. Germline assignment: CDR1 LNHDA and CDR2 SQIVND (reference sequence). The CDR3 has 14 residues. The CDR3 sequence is CASRDGGQGAEQFF.

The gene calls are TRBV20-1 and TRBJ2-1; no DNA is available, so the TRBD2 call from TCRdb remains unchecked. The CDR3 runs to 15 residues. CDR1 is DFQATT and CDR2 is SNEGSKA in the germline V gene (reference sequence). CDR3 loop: CSARATSEGGAEQFF.

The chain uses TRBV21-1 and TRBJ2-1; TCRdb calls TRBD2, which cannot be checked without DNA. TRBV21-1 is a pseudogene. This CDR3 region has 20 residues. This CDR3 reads CASSKKGGGRHDSSYNEQFF.

The CDR3 spells CASSLGFAGADGYTF. This chain connects TRBV5-1 to TRBJ1-2. The CDR3 totals 15 residues. The germline CDR1 and CDR2 sequences are SGHRS and YFSETQ.

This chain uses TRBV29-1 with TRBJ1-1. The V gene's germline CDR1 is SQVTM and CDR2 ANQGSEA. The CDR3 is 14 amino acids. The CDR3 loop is CSVERLDGDTEAFF.

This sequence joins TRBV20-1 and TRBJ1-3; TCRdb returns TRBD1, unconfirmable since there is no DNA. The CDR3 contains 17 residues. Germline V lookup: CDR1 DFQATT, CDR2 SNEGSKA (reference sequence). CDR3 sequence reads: CSARDQWAPTQAGTIYF.

The CDR3 reads CASSYSGDNTGELFF. V gene TRBV7-8 combines with J gene TRBJ2-2. Per the germline V gene, CDR1 is SGHVS and CDR2 is FQNEAQ. The CDR3 runs 15 residues.

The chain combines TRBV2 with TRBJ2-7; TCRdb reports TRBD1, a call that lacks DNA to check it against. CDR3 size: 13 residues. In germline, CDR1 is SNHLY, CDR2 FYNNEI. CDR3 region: CASMISEGREQYF.

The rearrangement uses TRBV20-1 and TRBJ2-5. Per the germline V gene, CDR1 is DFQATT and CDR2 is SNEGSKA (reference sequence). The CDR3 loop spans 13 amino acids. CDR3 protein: CSATRHHQETQYF.

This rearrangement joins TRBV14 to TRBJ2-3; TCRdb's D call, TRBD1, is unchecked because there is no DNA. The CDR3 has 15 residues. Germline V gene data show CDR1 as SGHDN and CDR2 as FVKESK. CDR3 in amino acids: CASSQGTARADTQYF.

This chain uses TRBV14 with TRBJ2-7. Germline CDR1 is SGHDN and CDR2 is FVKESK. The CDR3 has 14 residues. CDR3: CASSQGGYHYEQYF.

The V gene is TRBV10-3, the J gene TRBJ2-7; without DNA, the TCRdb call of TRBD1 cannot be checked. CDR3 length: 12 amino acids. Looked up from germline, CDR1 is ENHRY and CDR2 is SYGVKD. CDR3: CAIRRQDGEQYF.

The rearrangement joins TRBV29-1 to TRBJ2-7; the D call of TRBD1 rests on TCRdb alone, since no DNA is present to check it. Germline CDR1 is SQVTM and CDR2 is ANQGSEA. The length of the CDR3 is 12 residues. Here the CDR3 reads CSVALQGVEQYF.

CDR3 residues: CASSHRGNYEQYF. The chain carries TRBV6-2 or TRBV6-3 and TRBJ2-7; there is no DNA to check the TCRdb D call of TRBD1. The CDR3 totals 13 residues. The germline gives CDR1 MNHEY, CDR2 SVGEGT.

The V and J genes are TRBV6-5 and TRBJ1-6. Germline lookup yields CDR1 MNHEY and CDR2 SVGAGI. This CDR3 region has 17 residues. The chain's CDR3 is CASSYSSMWTANSPLHF.

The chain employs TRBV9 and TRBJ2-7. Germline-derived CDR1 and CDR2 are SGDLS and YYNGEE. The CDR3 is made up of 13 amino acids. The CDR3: CASSVGDNYEQYF. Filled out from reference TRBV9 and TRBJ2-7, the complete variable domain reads DSGVTQTPKHLITATGQRVTLRCSPRSGDLSVYWYQQSLDQGLQFLIQYYNGEERAKGNILERFSAQQFPDLHSELNLSSLELGDSALYFCASSVGDNYEQYFGPGTRLTVT.

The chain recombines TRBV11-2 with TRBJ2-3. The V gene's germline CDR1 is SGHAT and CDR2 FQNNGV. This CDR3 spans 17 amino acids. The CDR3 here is CASSIRETISSTDTQYF.

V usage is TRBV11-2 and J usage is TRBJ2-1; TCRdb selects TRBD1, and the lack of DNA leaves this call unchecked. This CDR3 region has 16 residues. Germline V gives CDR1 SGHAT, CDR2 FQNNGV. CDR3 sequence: CASSLNARGAYNEQFF.

CDR3 in amino acids: CASSPTRDRTQETQYF. V is TRBV28 and J is TRBJ2-5; absent DNA, TCRdb's TRBD1 call cannot be checked. CDR1 and CDR2 (germline): MDHEN, SYDVKM. The CDR3 is 16 amino acids.

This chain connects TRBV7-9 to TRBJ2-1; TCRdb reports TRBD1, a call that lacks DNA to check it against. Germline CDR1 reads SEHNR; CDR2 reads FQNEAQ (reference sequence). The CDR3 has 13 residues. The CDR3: CASSLGTSNEQFF.

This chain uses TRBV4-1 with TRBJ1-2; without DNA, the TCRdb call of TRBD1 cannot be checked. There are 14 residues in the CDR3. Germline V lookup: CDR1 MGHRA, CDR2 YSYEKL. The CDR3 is CASSQRQGDYGYTF.

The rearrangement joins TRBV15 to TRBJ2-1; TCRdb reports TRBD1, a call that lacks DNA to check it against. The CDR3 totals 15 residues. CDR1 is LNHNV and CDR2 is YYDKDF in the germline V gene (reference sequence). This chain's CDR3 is CATSRETGGYNEQFF.

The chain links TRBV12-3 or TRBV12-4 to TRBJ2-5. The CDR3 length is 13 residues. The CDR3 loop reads CASSLAGYETQYF.

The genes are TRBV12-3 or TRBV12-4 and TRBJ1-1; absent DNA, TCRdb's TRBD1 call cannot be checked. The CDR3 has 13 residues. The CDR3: CASSLEPGTEAFF.

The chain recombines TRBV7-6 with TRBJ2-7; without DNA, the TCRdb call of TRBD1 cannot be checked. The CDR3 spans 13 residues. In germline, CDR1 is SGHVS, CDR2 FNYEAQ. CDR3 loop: CARSPEARDEQYF.

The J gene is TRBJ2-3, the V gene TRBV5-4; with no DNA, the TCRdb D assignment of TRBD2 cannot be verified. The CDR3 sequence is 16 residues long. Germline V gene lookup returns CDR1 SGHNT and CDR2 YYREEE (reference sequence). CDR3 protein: CASSARLAGGPDTQYF. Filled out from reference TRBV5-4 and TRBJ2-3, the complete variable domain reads ETGVTQSPTHLIKTRGQQVTLRCSSQSGHNTVSWYQQALGQGPQFIFQYYREEENGRGNFPPRFSGLQFPNYSSELNVNALELDDSALYLCASSARLAGGPDTQYFGPGTRLTVL.